The T cell receptor beta chain under discussion was sequenced for a study of a mutant IDH1 vaccine in newly diagnosed glioma. The overall study: Patients began vaccination 4-6 weeks after radiotherapy alone, or with temozolomide cycles.

Generated by immunoSEQ multiplex PCR, the TCRdb table keeps only in-frame clones and is missing some. The sample lists 35,000 to 50,000 clones; about 88% were seen once. Time point indicated: week 23, last vaccination. Vaccination used 300 ug of mutant IDH1 20-mer peptide per dose, with topical imiquimod. Germline lookup yields CDR1 WSHSY and CDR2 SAAADI. V dropped 2 bases and J dropped 7 bases, with 6 bases sitting between them. This CDR3 comprises 12 residues. A word on this clone: The target antigen is unknown.

Study-level findings and limits: Among patients, around 93% showed immune responses induced by the vaccine.

Here the sequenced sample was PBMCs, taken from a glioma patient whose treatment included an IDH1 peptide vaccine. This sequence joins TRBV10-2 and TRBJ2-1; possible D gene TRBD2, 5 bases. This clonotype was sampled from a woman in her late teens or twenties with glioma. Some clones in this sample may be carry-over from other donors' samples. CDR3 in amino acids: CASSEGGNEQFF. CDR3 in DNA: TGCGCCAGCAGTGAGGGCGGGAATGAGCAGTTCTTC.